This TCR beta chain was observed in a study of T-cell memory formation after mild COVID-19. TCRdb independently ran MiXCR on the 5' RACE reads; one entry per CDR3 protein. The sample records roughly 280,000 distinct CDR3 sequences, 8% to 9% being singletons. Per germline, CDR1 DFQATT and CDR2 SNEGSKA (reference sequence). The CDR3 is 14 amino acids. V was pared by 0 bases and J by 1 base, with 9 bases between. This receptor was obtained from a man aged 18 to 29 who had mild COVID-19 (a few samples of this study predate the infection). Cell type and time point are not known. V and J are TRBV20-1 and TRBJ1-1; TRBD1 is a possible D gene (6 bases). The sequencing sample was made of PBMCs or a T cell subset sorted from them (not recorded which). The CDR3 nucleotides read TGCAGTGCTAGAGATAAGGGGGGGAACACTGAAGCTTTCTTT. Translation: CSARDKGGNTEAFF.